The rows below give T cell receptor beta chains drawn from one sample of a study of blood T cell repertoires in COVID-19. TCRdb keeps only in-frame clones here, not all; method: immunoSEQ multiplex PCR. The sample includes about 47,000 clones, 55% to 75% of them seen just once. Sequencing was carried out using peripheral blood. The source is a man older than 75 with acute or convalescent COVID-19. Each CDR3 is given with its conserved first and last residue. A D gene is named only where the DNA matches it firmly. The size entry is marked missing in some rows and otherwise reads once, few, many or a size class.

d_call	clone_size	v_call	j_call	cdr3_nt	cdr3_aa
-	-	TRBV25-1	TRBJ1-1	TGTGCCAGCAGTGAGGCAGGGGAACATGAAGCTTTCTTT	CASSEAGEHEAFF
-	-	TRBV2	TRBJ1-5	TGTGCCAGCAGTGTGGGGTCAGGGGATCAGCCCCAGCATTTT	CASSVGSGDQPQHF
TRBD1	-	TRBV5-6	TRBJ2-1	TGTGCCAGCATACCCCAGGGGGCCCCAGGGAATGAGCAGTTCTTC	CASIPQGAPGNEQFF
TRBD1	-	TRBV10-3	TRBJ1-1	TGTGCCACGCAGGGACAGGGGATCACTGAAGCTTTCTTT	CATQGQGITEAFF
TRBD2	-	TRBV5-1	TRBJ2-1	TGCGCCAGCAGCCTAAGGACTAGCGGCTACAATGAGCAGTTCTTC	CASSLRTSGYNEQFF
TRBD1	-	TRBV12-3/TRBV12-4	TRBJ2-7	TGTGCCAGCAGCACCGGGACAGACTACGAGCAGTACTTC	CASSTGTDYEQYF
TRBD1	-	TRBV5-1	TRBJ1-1	TGCGCCAGCAGCTTGTGGGACAGCTACACTGAAGCTTTCTTT	CASSLWDSYTEAFF
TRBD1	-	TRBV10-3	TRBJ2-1	TGTGCCATCACTCCCAACAGGGGTGTGGGTAACAATGAGCAGTTCTTC	CAITPNRGVGNNEQFF
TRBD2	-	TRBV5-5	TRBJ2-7	TGTGCCAGCAGCTTGGGGCTAGCGGGGGGTGCCTACGAGCAGTACTTC	CASSLGLAGGAYEQYF
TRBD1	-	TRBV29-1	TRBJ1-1	TGCAGCGCACAACGGGGAGGGACAGGGGAATCTGCTTTCTTT	CSAQRGGTGESAFF
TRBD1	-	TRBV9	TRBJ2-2	TGTGCCAGCAGCTTCCGGACAGGGGATGGACGGGCGAACACCGGGGAGCTGTTTTTT	CASSFRTGDGRANTGELFF
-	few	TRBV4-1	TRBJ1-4	TGCGCCAGCAAGAGCAGGGCAAATGAAAAACTGTTTTTT	CASKSRANEKLFF
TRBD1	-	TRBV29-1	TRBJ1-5	TGCAGCGTCGCCGGGACAGGGGGGAATCAGCCCCAGCATTTT	CSVAGTGGNQPQHF
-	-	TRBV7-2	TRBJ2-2	TGTGCCAGCAGCTTGAAGGCGGATTACCGGTGGGAGCTGTTTTTT	CASSLKADYRWELFF
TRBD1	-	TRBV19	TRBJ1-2	TGTGCCAGTAGTCCGGACAGGGATGGCTTCCATGGCTACACCTTC	CASSPDRDGFHGYTF
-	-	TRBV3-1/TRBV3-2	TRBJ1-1	TGTGCCAGCAGCCAACCCCCCGGGACATACCCTGCTTTCTTT	CASSQPPGTYPAFF
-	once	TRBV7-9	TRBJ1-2	TGTGCCAGCAGCACAGGGAGGGAGGACTATGGCTACACCTTC	CASSTGREDYGYTF
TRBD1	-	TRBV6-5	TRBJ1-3	TGTGCCAGCAGTCACGCAGGGGGGTCTGGAAACACCATATATTTT	CASSHAGGSGNTIYF
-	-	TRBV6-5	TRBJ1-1	TGTGCCAGCAGTCCAAGGACAGACACTGAAGCTTTCTTT	CASSPRTDTEAFF
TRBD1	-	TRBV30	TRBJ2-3	TGTGCCTGGGCTGGGGGACAGGGCACAGATACGCAGTATTTT	CAWAGGQGTDTQYF
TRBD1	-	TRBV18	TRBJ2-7	TGTGCCAGCTCACCACCGGACAGGACGGACCCGGCCGAGCAGTACTTC	CASSPPDRTDPAEQYF
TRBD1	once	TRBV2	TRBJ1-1	TGTGCCAGCAACGCCCCGGGCAGGGGGTATACTGAAGCTTTCTTT	CASNAPGRGYTEAFF
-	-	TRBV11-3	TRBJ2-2	TGTGCCAGCAGCTCGCCCCTGGACAAGCAGCCCGGGGAGCTGTTTTTT	CASSSPLDKQPGELFF
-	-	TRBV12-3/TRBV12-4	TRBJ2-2	TGTGCCACCCCCGGGGATTTCGGGGAGCTGTTTTTT	CATPGDFGELFF
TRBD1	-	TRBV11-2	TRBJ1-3	TGTGCCAGCAGCCTATGGACAGGCACTGAATCTGGAAACACCATATATTTT	CASSLWTGTESGNTIYF
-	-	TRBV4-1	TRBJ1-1	TGCGCCAGCAGCCAAGACAGGGAGGGCACTGAAGCTTTCTTT	CASSQDREGTEAFF
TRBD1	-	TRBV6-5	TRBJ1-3	TGTGCCAGCATCGAGACAGGGAGCTCTGGAAACACCATATATTTT	CASIETGSSGNTIYF
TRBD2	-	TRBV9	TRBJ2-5	TGTGCCAGCAGCCCGAGAAGCGGGAGGGCGAGGGGGGAGACCCAGTACTTC	CASSPRSGRARGETQYF
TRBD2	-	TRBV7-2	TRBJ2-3	TGTGCCAGCAGCATACCGGGACTAGCGGGAACAGATACGCAGTATTTT	CASSIPGLAGTDTQYF